Listed here is a single T cell receptor (beta chain). Which antigen it targets is not known. No much larger clone exists at a distance of one base, and base qualities are not known. The junction carries 20 bases between V and J, which are trimmed by 3 bases and 2 bases respectively. The CDR3 runs 18 residues from the cysteine to the phenylalanine. Here the CDR3 DNA is all that survives: 54 bases in frame from base 1. From the germline V gene, CDR1 is KGHSH and CDR2 is LQKENI. The data are from a study of T-cell memory formation after mild COVID-19 (dated by TCRdb to about 2021). Looking at the study overall: Most TCR sequence clusters were specific to one of the two donors. Longitudinal TCRalpha and TCRbeta repertoire sequencing tracked T-cell clones expanding and contracting after mild COVID-19 in two donors. Two young, previously healthy adult volunteers, one female and one male, were included in the cohort.

PBMCs were isolated by Ficoll-Paque density gradient centrifugation. Sequencing relied on an Illumina NovaSeq 6000. TCRalpha and TCRbeta cDNA libraries were built by 5'RACE with constant-segment primers, adding sample barcodes and unique molecular identifiers. RNA was extracted from every sample with Trizol reagent. Library amplification was performed in two PCR steps, and a second sample barcode and Illumina TruSeq adapters were introduced in the second step. The libraries were sequenced on an Illumina NovaSeq using 2 x 150 bp paired-end reads. The authors' analysis ran thus. Reads were demultiplexed and collapsed into UMI-guided consensus sequences with migec v1.2.7. Using mixcr v2.1.11, UMI consensuses were aligned to TRA and TRB V and J templates and then assembled into clonotypes. A clonotype was counted as expanded or contracted only when both edgeR and NoisET called the clonotype significant, with the noise models trained on biological replicates. edgeR calls used a false discovery rate-adjusted p below 0.01 and a log2 fold-change threshold of 1. PCA with hierarchical clustering of max-normalized trajectories of the 1000 most abundant clonotypes was used as exploratory dynamics analysis. Separately sequenced CD4+ and CD8+ repertoires were used to assign a CD4 or CD8 phenotype to each responding clone. The public reads were run again by TCRdb, first through fastp at Q25 and then through MiXCR, and only productive beta chains were kept. Every entry covers one CDR3 protein and lists the most common genes and DNA from its rows. Clone size and V and J calls follow TCRdb, not the original study. The sample yields about 300,000 distinct CDR3 sequences; 15% to 20% were counted once. The ten biggest clones cover over 20% of the sample.

Beyond this particular receptor, the publication reports: Whether the second-wave clones peaking on day 37 were SARS-CoV-2 specific was not confirmed. Only two mild cases were covered by the study, and larger cohorts that include severe cases with pre-infection samples were considered necessary. Clones that contracted from day 15 to 85 showed balanced CD4/CD8 phenotypes, whereas a second wave of clones that expanded from day 15 to 37 leaned towards CD4+. Some responding clones were found in pre-infection memory, which suggests that pre-existing cross-reactive memory T cells took part in the SARS-CoV-2 response. Contracting CD4+ clones were found mainly in CM and EM memory subsets, while CD8+ clones were enriched in EMRA.

This sequence was found in a young man who had mild COVID-19 (a few samples of this study predate the infection). The sample titles of this study are shuffled in the database, so cell type and time point are left out; the donor was told from shared clones. The sample taken for sequencing was PBMCs or a T cell subset sorted from them (not recorded which). The chain is encoded by TRBV18 joined to TRBJ2-1; the D element could tentatively be TRBD1 or TRBD2, as 5 bases agree for each. The DNA sequence is given as TGTGCCAGCTCACCCCCCGGGGCCGCATCTAGACCCTACAATGAGCAGTTCTTC. Its translation reads: CASSPPGAASRPYNEQFF.